This TCR beta chain was recorded in a study of blood T cell repertoires in COVID-19. Study information: Samples representing acute and convalescent COVID-19 were sourced from the United States, Italy and Spain.

This table comes from immunoSEQ multiplex PCR, and its TCRdb copy is limited to in-frame clones, with some not included. The table lists 40,000 or so clones, 70% to 90% of them singletons, with roughly 13% in the top ten. The CDR3 has 13 amino acids. Trimming removed 3 bases at V and 8 bases at J, with 13 bases between. Per the germline V gene, CDR1 is LNHNV and CDR2 is YYDKDF (reference sequence). The clonotype originates from a human donor in a cohort sampled during active COVID-19. The chain combines TRBV15 with TRBJ1-2; a weak D match, TRBD1 (5 bases). Sequencing used peripheral blood. The CDR3 loop is CATSSTGEGGYTF. In DNA form, the CDR3 reads TGTGCCACCAGCAGCACGGGGGAGGGAGGCTACACCTTC.